This T cell receptor (beta chain) was sequenced in a study of T cell responses to AZD1222 COVID-19 vaccine (dated by TCRdb to about 2021). A note on the overall study: TCR sequencing was performed for 230 to 250 trial participants, of whom some 200 were given two doses of AZD1222 and some 26 were given two doses of MenACWY control vaccine. Trial participants were enrolled by age into 18-55, 56-69 and 70-plus year subgroups, with about 150, 28 and 57 TCR-sequenced participants respectively.

Summary of the overall study and its limitations: Most participants were white British and females outnumbered males, and the authors suggested that clonal diversity may have been underestimated. The whole spike protein was spanned by vaccine-associated CD4 TCRs, and dominant responses were seen in regions 160-218 and 743-854. In the small 56-69-year group, the increase in depth fell short of significance, most likely because of low power. After two AZD1222 doses, spike-specific TCR breadth and depth were significantly higher than at day 0 and than in MenACWY recipients. Conclusions about previously exposed vaccinees were limited because only six or seven AZD1222 recipients were SARS-CoV-2 seropositive at baseline. Because no samples from the day 14 peak response were available, repertoires could be characterized only after the peak T cell response. Reportedly, almost half of the unique spike-specific TCRs recognized epitopes lying outside the regions that are mutated in the B.1.351 and B.1.1.7 variants.

Relative to germline, V is 7 bases shorter and J is 3 bases shorter, with 9 bases between their ends. CDR1 and CDR2, looked up from the germline V gene, are MNHEY and SVGAGI. The CDR3, from cysteine to phenylalanine, totals 13 residues. This entry keeps only the CDR3 DNA: 39 bases, framed from base 1. The CDR3 regions of human TCRbeta chains were subjected to immunosequencing. The authors' pipeline ran thus. TCRs in the repertoires were compared against a reference library of SARS-CoV-2-specific TCRs that had been generated with the MIRA antigen-specificity platform. Breadth was defined as the fraction of unique TCRs that were SARS-CoV-2-associated. Depth was defined as the fraction of total T cells that were SARS-CoV-2-associated. Each spike-specific TCR was assigned to its reactive spike region and to a CD4 or CD8 class using the MIRA data. Log10-transformed breadth and depth values were compared by one-way ANOVA with Sidak's multiple comparisons tests. What TCRdb holds here is the immuneACCESS table cut down to in-frame rearrangements. Part of the clones is not present; checked against another copy, under half of the missing clones reflect an unresolved V gene, and the others are unexplained. V, J and clone size reflect that table, while D and trimming were determined from the DNA. The sample table records 130,000 to 150,000 clones; 88% of these occur just once. The ten largest clones represent about 3.4% of the sample.

In regard to this clone: Its antigen target is currently unknown. Nothing much larger sits one base from this clone, and base qualities are not available.

According to the study, the label for this sample's time point signals: baseline before first vaccination. What this sample's treatment or condition label stands for: meningococcal conjugate vaccine given as trial control. Samples from vaccinated people were obtained from the UK trials COV001 and COV002, which included a single-blind randomized controlled phase 2/3 trial of AZD1222 (ChAdOx1 nCoV-19) in healthy adults. For TCRbeta chain sequencing, PBMC samples from trial participants were taken at day 0 and at day 28 after the second dose. The starting material was peripheral blood, obtained on day 0 of MenACWY control vaccination. In this chain, TRBV6-5 is recombined with TRBJ2-2; the D gene assignment is ambiguous. The receptor comes from an adult in good health. The DNA sequence reads TGTGCCAGCACCACAACTCACACCGGGGAGCTGTTTTTT. Its product reads: CASTTTHTGELFF.